This TCR beta chain was captured in a study of blood T cells in healthy people across ages. Findings of the study overall: More naive CD4+ cells and higher diversity were found in long-lived than in aged donors.

It was with a sample-barcoded 5' primer and a J-beta primer mix that a second PCR of roughly 6 to 12 cycles was run. Each cDNA molecule was tagged by a template-switch adaptor that had 12 random nucleotides. TCRdb fed the 5' RACE reads into MiXCR, producing one record per CDR3 protein. The sample shows some 800,000 distinct CDR3 sequences, more than 40% of them seen only once. This clonotype occurred a few times. What it recognizes is unknown. PBMCs numbering at least 6 million were isolated per sample. J was trimmed by 5 bases and V by 0 bases; bases with no gene match: 8. Looked up from germline, CDR1 is DFQATT and CDR2 is SNEGSKA (reference sequence). This CDR3 has 16 amino acids.

Sequencing was carried out using blood. The chain is built from TRBV20-1 and TRBJ2-1; 9 bases agree with TRBD2. This clonotype was obtained from a man aged 60-69 years in good health. CDR3 loop: CSARERSGGLNNEQFF. DNA of the CDR3: TGCAGTGCTAGAGAACGAAGCGGGGGGCTAAACAATGAGCAGTTCTTC.